The sequence of this T cell receptor beta chain was determined in a study of post-analysis software for immune sequencing data. Overall study: Courses of disease covered relapsing-remitting, secondary progressive and progressive-relapsing multiple sclerosis. Broader study findings: Roughly five TRBV segments were more frequent in patients than controls; TRBV5-6, TRBV5-1 and TRBV20-1 belonged to this group.

This CDR3 comprises 15 residues. In germline, CDR1 is SGDLS, CDR2 YYNGEE. V lost 4 bases to trimming and J lost 0 bases, with 11 bases between them. In regard to this clonotype: Its antigen is as yet unknown.

Included in the TCR beta cDNA libraries were unique molecular identifiers. TCRdb ran MiXCR on the PCR reads and lists one entry per CDR3 protein. This table holds some 450,000 distinct CDR3 sequences, under 55% found once. V usage is TRBV9 and J usage is TRBJ2-1; D is perhaps TRBD1 (5 bases). The sequencing sample was made of blood. The source is a girl aged 10-17 years with multiple sclerosis. The CDR3 nucleotides read TGTGCCAGCAGCATAACAGACAGCTCCTACAATGAGCAGTTCTTC. Translating gives CASSITDSSYNEQFF.